This T cell receptor beta chain appears in the sequencing data of a study of OX40 agonist ivuxolimab in advanced cancers. Overall study findings and caveats: Normalized T-cell clonal expansion was also low in some nonresponders. At 0.1 to 3.0 mg/kg and by week 6, CD4+ and CD8+ T cells in the blood had expanded clonally.

The V and J ends lost 2 bases and 1 base respectively, with 3 bases between them. The germline gives CDR1 LGHNA, CDR2 YSLEER. This CDR3 contains 13 residues. No patient had autoimmune disease or received systemic immunosuppression. Of note for this clone: The target antigen is unknown.

Sequenced by immunoSEQ multiplex PCR; TCRdb stores in-frame clones only, minus some. Here the sample spans some 41,000 clones, roughly 90% being singletons. This sample comprised CD4+ or CD8+ T cells sorted from blood, obtained in a trial of the OX40 agonist ivuxolimab. This chain connects TRBV4-3 to TRBJ1-5; no reliable D call. The clonotype comes from an adult with an advanced solid tumor such as melanoma, head and neck, liver or kidney cancer. CDR3 bases: TGCGCCAGCAGCCAATCGAGCAATCAGCCCCAGCATTTT. This translates into CASSQSSNQPQHF.